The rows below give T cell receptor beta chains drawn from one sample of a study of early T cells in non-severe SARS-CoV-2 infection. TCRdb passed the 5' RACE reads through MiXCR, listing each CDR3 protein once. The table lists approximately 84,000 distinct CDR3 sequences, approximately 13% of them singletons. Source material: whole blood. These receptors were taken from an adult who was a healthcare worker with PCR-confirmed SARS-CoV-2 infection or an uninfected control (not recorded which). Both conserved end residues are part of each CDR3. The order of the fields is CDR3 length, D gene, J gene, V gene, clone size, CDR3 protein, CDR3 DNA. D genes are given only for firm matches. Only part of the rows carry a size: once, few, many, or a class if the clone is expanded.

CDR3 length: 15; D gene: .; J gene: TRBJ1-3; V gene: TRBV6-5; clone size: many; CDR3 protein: CASSQTGISGNTIYF; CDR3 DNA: TGTGCCAGCAGCCAGACAGGAATCTCTGGAAACACCATATATTTT
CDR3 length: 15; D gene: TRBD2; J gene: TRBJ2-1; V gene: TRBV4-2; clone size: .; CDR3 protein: CASSSTGLADNEQFF; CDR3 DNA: TGTGCCAGCAGCTCAACGGGACTAGCGGACAATGAGCAGTTCTTC
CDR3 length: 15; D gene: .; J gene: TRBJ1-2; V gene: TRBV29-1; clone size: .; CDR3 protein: CSVTTGPGVNYGYTF; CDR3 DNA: TGCAGCGTGACAACGGGTCCAGGAGTAAACTATGGCTACACCTTC
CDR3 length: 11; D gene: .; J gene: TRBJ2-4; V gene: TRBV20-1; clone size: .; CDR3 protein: CSASGSGIQYF; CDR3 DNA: TGCAGTGCTAGCGGGAGCGGCATTCAGTACTTC
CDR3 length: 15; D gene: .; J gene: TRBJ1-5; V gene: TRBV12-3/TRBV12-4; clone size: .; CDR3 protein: CASSFGRGLNQPQHF; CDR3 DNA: TGTGCCAGCAGTTTCGGCAGGGGTTTAAATCAGCCCCAGCATTTT
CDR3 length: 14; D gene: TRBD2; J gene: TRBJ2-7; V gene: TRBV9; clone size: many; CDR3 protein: CASSGPGTTYEQYF; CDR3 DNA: TGTGCCAGCAGCGGCCCGGGGACTACTTACGAGCAGTACTTC
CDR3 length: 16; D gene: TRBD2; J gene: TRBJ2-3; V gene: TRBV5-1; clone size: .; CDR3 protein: CASSRPSGAGTDTQYF; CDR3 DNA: TGCGCCAGCAGCCGTCCTAGCGGGGCCGGCACAGATACGCAGTATTTT
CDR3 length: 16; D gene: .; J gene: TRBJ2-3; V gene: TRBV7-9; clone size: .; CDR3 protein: CASRPILWDSTDTQYF; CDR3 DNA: TGTGCCAGCAGACCCATCCTGTGGGACTCGACAGATACGCAGTATTTT
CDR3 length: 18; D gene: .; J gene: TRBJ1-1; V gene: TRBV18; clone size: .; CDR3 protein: CASSPLEGQTLLDTEAFF; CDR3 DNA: TGTGCCAGCTCACCCCTGGAGGGGCAGACACTCTTGGACACTGAAGCTTTCTTT
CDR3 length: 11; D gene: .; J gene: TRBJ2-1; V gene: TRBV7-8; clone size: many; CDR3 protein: CASENYNEQFF; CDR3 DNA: TGTGCCAGCGAGAACTACAATGAGCAGTTCTTC
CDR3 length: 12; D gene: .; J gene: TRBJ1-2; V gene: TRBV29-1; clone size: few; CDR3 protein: CSGRWGLDGYTF; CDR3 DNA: TGCAGCGGCCGATGGGGGTTGGATGGCTACACCTTC
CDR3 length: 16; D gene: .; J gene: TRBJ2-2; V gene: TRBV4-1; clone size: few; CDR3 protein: CASSHLQGGNTGELFF; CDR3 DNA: TGCGCCAGCAGCCATCTACAGGGAGGGAACACCGGGGAGCTGTTTTTT
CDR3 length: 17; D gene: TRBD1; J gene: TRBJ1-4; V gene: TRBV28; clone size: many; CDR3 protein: CATIRTGLVSQDEKLFF; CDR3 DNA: TGTGCCACCATCAGGACAGGCTTAGTATCCCAAGATGAAAAACTGTTTTTT
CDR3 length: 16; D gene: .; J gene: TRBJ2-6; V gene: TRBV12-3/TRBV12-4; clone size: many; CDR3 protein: CASRMPGIYGANVLTF; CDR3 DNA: TGTGCCAGCAGAATGCCAGGGATTTATGGGGCCAACGTCCTGACTTTC
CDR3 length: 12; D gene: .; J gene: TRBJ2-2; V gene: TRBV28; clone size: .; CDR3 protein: CASSFLTGELFF; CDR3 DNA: TGTGCCAGCAGTTTCCTCACCGGGGAGCTGTTTTTT
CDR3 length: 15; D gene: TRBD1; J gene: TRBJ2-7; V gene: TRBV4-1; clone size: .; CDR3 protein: CASSRQQGEYYEQYF; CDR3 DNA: TGCGCCAGCAGCCGGCAACAGGGGGAATACTACGAGCAGTACTTC
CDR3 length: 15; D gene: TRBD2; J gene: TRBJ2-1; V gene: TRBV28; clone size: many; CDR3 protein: CASRPLAGSYNEQFF; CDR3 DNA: TGTGCCAGCAGGCCACTAGCGGGATCCTACAATGAGCAGTTCTTC
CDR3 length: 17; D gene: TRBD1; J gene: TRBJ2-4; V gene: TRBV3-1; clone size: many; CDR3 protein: CASSPLPPDRALNIQYF; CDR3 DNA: TGTGCCAGCAGCCCTTTACCTCCCGACAGGGCGTTAAACATTCAGTACTTC
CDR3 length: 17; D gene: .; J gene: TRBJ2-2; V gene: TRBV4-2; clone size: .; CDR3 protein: CASSQEGDGTYTGELFF; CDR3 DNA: TGTGCCAGCAGCCAAGAAGGAGACGGGACATACACCGGGGAGCTGTTTTTT
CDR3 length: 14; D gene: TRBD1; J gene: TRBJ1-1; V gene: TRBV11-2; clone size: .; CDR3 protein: CASSLEDRVIEAFF; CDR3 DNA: TGTGCCAGCAGCTTAGAGGACAGGGTGATTGAAGCTTTCTTT
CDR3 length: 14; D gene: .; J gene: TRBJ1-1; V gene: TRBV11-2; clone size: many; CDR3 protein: CASSLQGRSTEAFF; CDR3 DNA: TGTGCCAGCAGCTTGCAAGGGAGGAGCACTGAAGCTTTCTTT
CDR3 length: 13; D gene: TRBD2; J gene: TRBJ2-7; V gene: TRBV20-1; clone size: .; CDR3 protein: CSALGTTDYEQYF; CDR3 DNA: TGCAGTGCTTTGGGGACTACGGACTACGAGCAGTACTTC
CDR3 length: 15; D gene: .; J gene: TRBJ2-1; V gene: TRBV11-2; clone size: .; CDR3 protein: CASSPDGRAKNIQFF; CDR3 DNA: TGTGCCAGCAGCCCAGACGGCCGGGCCAAAAACATTCAGTTCTTC
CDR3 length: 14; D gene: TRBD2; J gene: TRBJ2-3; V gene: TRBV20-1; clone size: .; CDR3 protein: CSAPLAGGTDTQYF; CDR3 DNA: TGCAGTGCCCCACTAGCGGGAGGTACAGATACGCAGTATTTT
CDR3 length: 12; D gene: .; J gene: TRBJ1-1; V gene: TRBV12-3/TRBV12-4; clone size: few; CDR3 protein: CASSSLGTEAFF; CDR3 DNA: TGTGCCAGCAGCTCCTTGGGAACTGAAGCTTTCTTT
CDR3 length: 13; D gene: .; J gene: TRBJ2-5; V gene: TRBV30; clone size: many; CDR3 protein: CAWSVHSTETQYF; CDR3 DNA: TGTGCCTGGAGTGTACACAGTACGGAGACCCAGTACTTC
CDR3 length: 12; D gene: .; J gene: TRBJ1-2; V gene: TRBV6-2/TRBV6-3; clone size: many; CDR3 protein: CASRRTVFGYTF; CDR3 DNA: TGTGCCAGCAGACGGACAGTCTTTGGCTACACCTTC
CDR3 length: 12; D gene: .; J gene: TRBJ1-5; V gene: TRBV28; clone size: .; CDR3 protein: CASSLSTQPQHF; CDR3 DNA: TGTGCCAGCAGTTTGAGCACGCAGCCCCAGCATTTT
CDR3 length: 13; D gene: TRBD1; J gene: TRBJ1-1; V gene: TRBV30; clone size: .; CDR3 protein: CAWRRTGVVEAFF; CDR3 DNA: TGTGCCTGGCGCCGAACAGGGGTCGTTGAAGCTTTCTTT
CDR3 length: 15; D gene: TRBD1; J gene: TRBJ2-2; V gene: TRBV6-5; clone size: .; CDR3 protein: CASRTRGQGAGELFF; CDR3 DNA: TGTGCCAGCCGAACGAGGGGACAGGGTGCCGGGGAGCTGTTTTTT
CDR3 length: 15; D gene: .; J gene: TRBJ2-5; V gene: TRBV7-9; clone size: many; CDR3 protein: CASSLILAYQETQYF; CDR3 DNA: TGTGCCAGCAGCTTAATCCTAGCCTATCAAGAGACCCAGTACTTC
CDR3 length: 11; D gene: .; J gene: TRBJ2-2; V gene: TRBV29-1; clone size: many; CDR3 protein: CSVTQGRELFF; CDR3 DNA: TGCAGCGTGACCCAGGGCAGGGAGCTGTTTTTT
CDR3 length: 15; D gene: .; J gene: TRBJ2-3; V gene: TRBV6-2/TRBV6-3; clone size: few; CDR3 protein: CASSSQGTTADTQYF; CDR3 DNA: TGTGCCAGCAGTTCCCAGGGGACAACCGCGGATACGCAGTATTTT
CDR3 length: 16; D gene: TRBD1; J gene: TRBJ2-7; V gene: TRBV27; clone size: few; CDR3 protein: CASSRARTGSTYEQYF; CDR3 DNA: TGTGCCAGCAGTCGCGCTCGGACAGGGTCCACCTACGAGCAGTACTTC
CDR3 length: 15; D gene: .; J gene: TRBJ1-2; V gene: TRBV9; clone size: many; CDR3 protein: CASSVAPREDYGYTF; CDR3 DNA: TGTGCCAGCAGCGTAGCCCCACGAGAGGACTATGGCTACACCTTC
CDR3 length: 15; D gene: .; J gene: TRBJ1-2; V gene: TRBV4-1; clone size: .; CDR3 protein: CASSLYSGGMSGYTF; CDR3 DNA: TGCGCCAGCAGCTTATACAGCGGGGGGATGAGTGGCTACACCTTC
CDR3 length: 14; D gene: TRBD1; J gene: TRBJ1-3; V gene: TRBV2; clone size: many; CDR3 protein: CASRGGQTGNTIYF; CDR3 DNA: TGTGCCAGCAGGGGGGGACAGACTGGAAACACCATATATTTT
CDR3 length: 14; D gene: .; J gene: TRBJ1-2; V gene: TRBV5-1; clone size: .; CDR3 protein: CASSTSDSDYGYTF; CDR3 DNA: TGCGCCAGCAGCACCTCTGACAGTGACTATGGCTACACCTTC
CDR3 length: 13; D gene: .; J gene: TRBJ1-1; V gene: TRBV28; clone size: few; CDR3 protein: CASTLGRTTEAFF; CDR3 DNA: TGTGCCAGCACCCTGGGGAGGACCACTGAAGCTTTCTTT
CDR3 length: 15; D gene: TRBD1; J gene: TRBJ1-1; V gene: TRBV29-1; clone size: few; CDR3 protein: CSARTGGVGAAEAFF; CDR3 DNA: TGCAGCGCCCGGACAGGGGGAGTTGGAGCGGCTGAAGCTTTCTTT
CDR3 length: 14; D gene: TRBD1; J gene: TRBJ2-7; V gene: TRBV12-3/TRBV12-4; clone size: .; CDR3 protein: CASTRTGGSYEQYF; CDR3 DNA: TGTGCCAGCACCAGGACAGGGGGCTCCTACGAGCAGTACTTC
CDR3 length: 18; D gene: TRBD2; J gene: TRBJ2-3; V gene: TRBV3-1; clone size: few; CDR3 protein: CASSKTVWGTSGTDTQYF; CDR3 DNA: TGTGCCAGCAGCAAGACAGTTTGGGGGACTAGCGGTACAGATACGCAGTATTTT
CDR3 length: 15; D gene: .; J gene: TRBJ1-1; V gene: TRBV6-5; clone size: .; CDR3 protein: CASTPSSSGGGEAFF; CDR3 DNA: TGTGCCAGCACCCCATCAAGCTCCGGGGGCGGGGAAGCTTTCTTT
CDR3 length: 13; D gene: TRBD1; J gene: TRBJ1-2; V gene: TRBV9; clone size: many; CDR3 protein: CASSLPGQDGYTF; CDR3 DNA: TGTGCCAGCAGCCTCCCTGGACAGGATGGCTACACCTTC
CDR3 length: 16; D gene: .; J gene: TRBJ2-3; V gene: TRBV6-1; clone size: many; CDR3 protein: CASFLLGWGEADTQYF; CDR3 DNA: TGTGCCAGCTTCCTCTTAGGTTGGGGTGAGGCGGATACGCAGTATTTT
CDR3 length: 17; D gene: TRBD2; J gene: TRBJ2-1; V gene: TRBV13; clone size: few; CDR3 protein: CASSQRGSGRARDEQFF; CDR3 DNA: TGTGCCAGCAGCCAACGGGGGAGCGGGAGGGCCCGGGATGAGCAGTTCTTC
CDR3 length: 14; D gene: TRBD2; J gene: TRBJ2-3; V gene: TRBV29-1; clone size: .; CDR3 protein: CSVVRTSGVNTQYF; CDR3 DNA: TGCAGCGTTGTCAGGACTAGCGGCGTAAATACGCAGTATTTT
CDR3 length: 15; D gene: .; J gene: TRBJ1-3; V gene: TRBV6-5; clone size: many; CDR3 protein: CASSYSRVFGNTIYF; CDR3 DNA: TGTGCCAGCAGTTACTCCAGGGTTTTTGGAAACACCATATATTTT
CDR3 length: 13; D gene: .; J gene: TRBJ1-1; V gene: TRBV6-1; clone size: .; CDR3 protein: CASTRAGFTEAFF; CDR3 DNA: TGTGCCAGCACCCGCGCAGGGTTCACTGAAGCTTTCTTT
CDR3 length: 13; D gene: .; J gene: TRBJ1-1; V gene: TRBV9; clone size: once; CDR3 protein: CASGGGMNTEAFF; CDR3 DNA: TGTGCCAGCGGTGGAGGGATGAACACTGAAGCTTTCTTT